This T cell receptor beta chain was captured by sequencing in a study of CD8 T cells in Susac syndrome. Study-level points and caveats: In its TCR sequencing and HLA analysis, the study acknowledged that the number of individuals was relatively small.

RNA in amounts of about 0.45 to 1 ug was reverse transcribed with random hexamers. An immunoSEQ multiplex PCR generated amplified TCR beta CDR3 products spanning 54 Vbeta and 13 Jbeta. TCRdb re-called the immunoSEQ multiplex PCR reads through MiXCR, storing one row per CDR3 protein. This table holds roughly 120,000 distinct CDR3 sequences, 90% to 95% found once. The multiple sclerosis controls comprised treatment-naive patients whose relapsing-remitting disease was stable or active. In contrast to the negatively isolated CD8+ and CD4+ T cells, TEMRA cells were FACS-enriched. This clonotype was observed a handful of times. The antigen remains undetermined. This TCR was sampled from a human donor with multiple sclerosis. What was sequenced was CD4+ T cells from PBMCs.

The DNA for the CDR3 is TGCGCCAGCAGCTTGGCGGGGACAGGGGTAGCCAACGTCCTGACTTTC. Translating gives CASSLAGTGVANVLTF. J is TRBJ2-6 and V is TRBV5-1; 10 bases align to TRBD1. Looked up from germline, CDR1 is SGHRS and CDR2 is YFSETQ. This CDR3 contains 16 residues. The V gene end was trimmed by 0 bases and the J gene end by 7 bases; junction bases not matched to a gene: 4.